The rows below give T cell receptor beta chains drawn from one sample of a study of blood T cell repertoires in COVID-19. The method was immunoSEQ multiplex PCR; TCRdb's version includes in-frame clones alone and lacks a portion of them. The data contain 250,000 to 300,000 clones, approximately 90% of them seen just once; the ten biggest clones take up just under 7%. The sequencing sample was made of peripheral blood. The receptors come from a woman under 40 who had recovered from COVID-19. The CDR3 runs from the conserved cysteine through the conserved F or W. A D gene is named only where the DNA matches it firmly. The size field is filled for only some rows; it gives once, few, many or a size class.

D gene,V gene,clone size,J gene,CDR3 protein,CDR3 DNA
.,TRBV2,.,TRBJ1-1,CASSESGRAEAFF,TGTGCCAGCAGTGAAAGCGGACGGGCCGAAGCTTTCTTT
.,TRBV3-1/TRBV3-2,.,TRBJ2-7,CASSQDERGHEQYF,TGTGCCAGCAGCCAAGATGAAAGGGGCCACGAGCAGTACTTC
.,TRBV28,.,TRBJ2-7,CASRRGGAYEQYF,TGTGCCAGCAGGCGGGGTGGGGCCTACGAGCAGTACTTC
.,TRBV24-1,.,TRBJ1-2,CATSDGFGGPANYGYTF,TGTGCCACCAGTGATGGGTTTGGGGGCCCAGCTAACTATGGCTACACCTTC
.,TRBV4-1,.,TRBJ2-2,CASSQDPASGNTGELFF,TGCGCCAGCAGCCAAGACCCCGCCAGCGGGAACACCGGGGAGCTGTTTTTT
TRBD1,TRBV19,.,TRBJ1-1,CASSIRTGGPNTEAFF,TGTGCCAGTAGTATTCGGACAGGGGGCCCGAACACTGAAGCTTTCTTT
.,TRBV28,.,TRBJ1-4,CAAQRLGTTNEKLFF,TGTGCCGCCCAGCGTCTAGGGACAACGAATGAAAAACTGTTTTTT
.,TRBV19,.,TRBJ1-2,CASSIETVGPPLTF,TGTGCCAGTAGTATTGAGACAGTCGGGCCCCCTCTCACCTTC
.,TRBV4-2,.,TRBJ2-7,CASSQDISELYEQYF,TGTGCCAGCAGCCAAGATATAAGCGAGCTCTACGAGCAGTACTTC
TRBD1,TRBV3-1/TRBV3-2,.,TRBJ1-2,CASSQEGPGQGSGYTF,TGTGCCAGCAGCCAAGAGGGTCCGGGACAGGGGAGTGGCTACACCTTC
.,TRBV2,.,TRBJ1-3,CASSEAPLGGEGTRGNTIYF,TGTGCCAGCAGTGAAGCGCCCCTGGGGGGAGAGGGGACGAGGGGAAACACCATATATTTT
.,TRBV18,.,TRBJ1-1,CASSAGMNTEAFF,TGTGCCAGCTCAGCAGGGATGAACACTGAAGCTTTCTTT
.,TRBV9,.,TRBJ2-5,CASSTTGRETQYF,TGTGCCAGCAGCACCACAGGGAGAGAGACCCAGTACTTC
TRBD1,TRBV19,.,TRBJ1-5,CASNEGGQISNQPQHF,TGTGCCTCCAACGAGGGGGGACAGATTAGCAATCAGCCCCAGCATTTT
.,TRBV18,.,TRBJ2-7,CASSPDLVSEQYF,TGTGCCAGCTCACCAGATTTAGTCTCCGAGCAGTACTTC
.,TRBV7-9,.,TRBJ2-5,CASSLVRGLQETQYF,TGTGCCAGCAGCTTAGTGCGGGGGCTCCAAGAGACCCAGTACTTC
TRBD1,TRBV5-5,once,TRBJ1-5,CASSPTGASQPQHF,TGTGCCAGCAGCCCGACAGGGGCGAGCCAGCCCCAGCATTTT
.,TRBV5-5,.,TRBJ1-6,CASSLEAYNSPLHF,TGTGCCAGCAGCTTGGAAGCGTATAATTCACCCCTCCACTTT
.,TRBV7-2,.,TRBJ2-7,CASSFSGASYEQYF,TGTGCCAGCAGCTTTTCTGGGGCCTCCTACGAGCAGTACTTC
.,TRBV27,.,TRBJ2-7,CASSSLEGISYEQYF,TGTGCCAGCAGTTCCTTGGAGGGAATCTCCTACGAGCAGTACTTC
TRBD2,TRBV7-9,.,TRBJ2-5,CASSGSSGGFQETQYF,TGTGCCAGCAGCGGGAGTAGCGGGGGGTTTCAAGAGACCCAGTACTTC
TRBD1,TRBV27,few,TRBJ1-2,CASSPRTGGFAF,TGTGCCAGCAGTCCCAGGACAGGGGGGTTCGCCTTC
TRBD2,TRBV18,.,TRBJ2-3,CASSPPTSGGPTDTQYF,TGTGCCAGCTCACCACCGACTAGCGGGGGCCCCACAGATACGCAGTATTTT
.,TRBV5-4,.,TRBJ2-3,CASSTDKEKYTSTDTQYF,TGTGCCAGCAGCACTGACAAAGAGAAATATACTAGCACAGATACGCAGTATTTT
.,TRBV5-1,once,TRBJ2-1,CASSLGAYPYNEQFF,TGCGCCAGCAGCTTGGGGGCTTACCCGTACAATGAGCAGTTCTTC
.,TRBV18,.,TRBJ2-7,CASSPLRIPGYVSYEQYF,TGTGCCAGCTCACCACTACGGATCCCGGGGTATGTGTCCTACGAGCAGTACTTC
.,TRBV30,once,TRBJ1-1,CAWSVGRNTEAFF,TGTGCCTGGAGTGTGGGGAGAAACACTGAAGCTTTCTTT
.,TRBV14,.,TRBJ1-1,CASSQTKYRGTEAFF,TGTGCCAGCAGCCAAACGAAGTACCGGGGAACTGAAGCTTTCTTT
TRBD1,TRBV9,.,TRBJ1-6,CASSVGHRGSTGDNSPLHF,TGTGCCAGCAGCGTAGGTCACAGGGGTAGTACGGGCGATAATTCACCCCTCCACTTT
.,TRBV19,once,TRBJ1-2,CASSIQVTVYGYTF,TGTGCCAGTAGTATACAGGTTACGGTCTATGGCTACACCTTC
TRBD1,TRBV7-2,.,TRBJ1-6,CASSWARGTGVTPLHF,TGTGCCAGCAGCTGGGCTAGGGGGACAGGGGTGACGCCCCTCCACTTT
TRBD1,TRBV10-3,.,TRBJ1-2,CAISVDRGGDGYTF,TGTGCCATCAGTGTTGACAGGGGTGGAGATGGCTACACCTTC
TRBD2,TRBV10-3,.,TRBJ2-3,CAISASSGGVTDTQYF,TGTGCCATCAGTGCTTCAAGCGGGGGGGTCACAGATACGCAGTATTTT
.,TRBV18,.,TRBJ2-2,CASSPSGNTGELFF,TGTGCCAGCTCACCCTCAGGGAACACCGGGGAGCTGTTTTTT
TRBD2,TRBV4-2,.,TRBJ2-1,CASSQDPSGGVDHEQFF,TGTGCCAGCAGCCAAGATCCATCGGGGGGGGTGGATCATGAGCAGTTCTTC
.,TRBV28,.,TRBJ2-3,CASSQSRGLRADTQYF,TGTGCCAGCAGTCAATCCAGGGGTCTACGCGCAGATACGCAGTATTTT
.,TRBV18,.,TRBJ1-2,CASSRDYGYTF,TGTGCCAGCTCCCGGGACTATGGCTACACCTTC
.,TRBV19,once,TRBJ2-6,CARPRRVGANVLTF,TGTGCCAGACCGCGTCGGGTTGGGGCCAACGTCCTGACTTTC
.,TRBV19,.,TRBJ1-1,CASSIQGWNTEAFF,TGTGCCAGTAGTATTCAGGGTTGGAACACTGAAGCTTTCTTT
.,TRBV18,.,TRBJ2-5,CASSPPDGGRETQYF,TGTGCCAGCTCACCACCGGACGGGGGTCGAGAGACCCAGTACTTC
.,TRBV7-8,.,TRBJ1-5,CASSPWLWGDVGNQPQHF,TGTGCCAGCAGCCCATGGCTCTGGGGGGACGTCGGCAATCAGCCCCAGCATTTT
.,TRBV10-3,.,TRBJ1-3,CAISDTGSFSGNTIYF,TGTGCCATCAGTGATACCGGGTCCTTCTCTGGAAACACCATATATTTT
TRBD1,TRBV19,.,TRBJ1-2,CASSTSRDRNDRRPGTF,TGTGCCAGTAGTACGTCCCGGGACAGGAACGATCGACGACCAGGCACCTTC
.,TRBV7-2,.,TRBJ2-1,CASRQNNEQFF,TGTGCCAGCAGGCAGAACAATGAGCAGTTCTTC
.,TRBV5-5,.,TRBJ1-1,CASSFSPDGATEAFF,TGTGCCAGCAGCTTTTCGCCCGATGGGGCCACTGAAGCTTTCTTT
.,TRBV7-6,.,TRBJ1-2,CASSLWSNYGYTF,TGTGCCAGCAGCTTATGGAGTAACTATGGCTACACCTTC
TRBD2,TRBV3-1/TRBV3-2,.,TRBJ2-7,CASSQLAGVGEQYF,TGTGCCAGCAGCCAACTAGCGGGGGTGGGAGAGCAGTACTTC
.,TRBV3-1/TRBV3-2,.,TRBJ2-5,CASSPGHEETQYF,TGTGCCAGCAGCCCGGGACACGAAGAGACCCAGTACTTC
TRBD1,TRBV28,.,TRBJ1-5,CASSPTGVTQPQHF,TGTGCCAGCAGTCCTACAGGGGTTACACAGCCCCAGCATTTT
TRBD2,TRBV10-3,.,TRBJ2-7,CAISAPSGSYEQYF,TGTGCCATCAGTGCCCCTAGCGGCTCCTACGAGCAGTACTTC
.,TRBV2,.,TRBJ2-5,CASSGTVWGTQYF,TGTGCCAGCAGTGGGACAGTTTGGGGGACCCAGTACTTC
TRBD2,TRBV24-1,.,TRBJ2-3,CATSAGGMVDRDTQYF,TGTGCCACCAGTGCGGGGGGAATGGTAGACAGAGATACGCAGTATTTT
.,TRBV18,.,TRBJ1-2,CASSLTQDKNYGYTF,TGTGCCAGCTCATTAACCCAGGACAAGAACTATGGCTACACCTTC
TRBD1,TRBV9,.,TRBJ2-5,CASSATGSGKTQYF,TGTGCCAGCAGCGCGACAGGGTCCGGGAAGACCCAGTACTTC